This is a list of T cell receptor beta chains from one sample in a study of blood T cell repertoires in COVID-19. Produced via immunoSEQ multiplex PCR; TCRdb's table is partial and in-frame only. Of around 250,000 clones detected, around four fifths appear once; the ten largest clones hold under 5%. The sample consisted of PBMCs or T cells enriched from blood (not recorded which). These receptors were collected from a man aged 30 to 39 with acute COVID-19. Both conserved end residues are part of each CDR3. A D gene is named only where the DNA matches it firmly. The listing skips clone size in some rows; elsewhere it reads once, few, many or a size class.

v_gene: TRBV30
j_gene: TRBJ1-6
d_gene: TRBD1
abundance: .
CDR3aa: CAWTIAGTGGSPLHF
CDR3nt: TGTGCCTGGACCATCGCCGGGACAGGGGGCTCACCCCTCCACTTT

v_gene: TRBV5-8
j_gene: TRBJ1-6
d_gene: TRBD1
abundance: .
CDR3aa: CASSLWDRLSPLHF
CDR3nt: TGTGCCAGCAGCTTGTGGGACAGACTTTCACCCCTCCACTTT

v_gene: TRBV27
j_gene: TRBJ2-1
d_gene: TRBD1
abundance: .
CDR3aa: CASSSLQGKAYNEQFF
CDR3nt: TGTGCCAGCAGTTCTCTACAGGGGAAAGCATACAATGAGCAGTTCTTC

v_gene: TRBV7-2
j_gene: TRBJ2-1
d_gene: TRBD2
abundance: .
CDR3aa: CASSSTGSGRPDNEQFF
CDR3nt: TGTGCCAGCAGCTCTACAGGTAGCGGGAGGCCAGACAATGAGCAGTTCTTC

v_gene: TRBV2
j_gene: TRBJ2-5
d_gene: .
abundance: once
CDR3aa: CASFHGGKQETQYF
CDR3nt: TGTGCCAGCTTCCATGGAGGAAAACAAGAGACCCAGTACTTC

v_gene: TRBV15
j_gene: TRBJ1-2
d_gene: .
abundance: .
CDR3aa: CATSETRGWDGYTF
CDR3nt: TGTGCCACCAGCGAAACCAGGGGATGGGATGGCTACACCTTC

v_gene: TRBV5-1
j_gene: TRBJ2-1
d_gene: .
abundance: few
CDR3aa: CASNTVGLANEQFF
CDR3nt: TGCGCCTCTAACACAGTCGGACTGGCAAATGAGCAGTTCTTC

v_gene: TRBV28
j_gene: TRBJ1-5
d_gene: TRBD1
abundance: once
CDR3aa: CASSIDRVLQPQHF
CDR3nt: TGTGCCAGCAGTATAGACAGGGTGTTGCAGCCCCAGCATTTT

v_gene: TRBV25-1
j_gene: TRBJ2-3
d_gene: .
abundance: .
CDR3aa: CASSAQDNTDTQYF
CDR3nt: TGTGCCAGCAGTGCTCAGGACAACACAGATACGCAGTATTTT

v_gene: TRBV27
j_gene: TRBJ2-3
d_gene: TRBD2
abundance: .
CDR3aa: CASSLLAEITDTQYF
CDR3nt: TGTGCCAGCAGTCTCCTAGCGGAAATCACAGATACGCAGTATTTT

v_gene: TRBV6-4
j_gene: TRBJ2-4
d_gene: .
abundance: once
CDR3aa: CASSPQGEGQNIQYF
CDR3nt: TGTGCCAGCAGTCCCCAAGGGGAAGGTCAAAACATTCAGTACTTC

v_gene: TRBV18
j_gene: TRBJ2-3
d_gene: TRBD1
abundance: .
CDR3aa: CASSSQGSTDTQYF
CDR3nt: TGTGCCAGCTCATCACAGGGGAGCACAGATACGCAGTATTTT

v_gene: TRBV5-5
j_gene: TRBJ2-5
d_gene: .
abundance: .
CDR3aa: CASSPGTIETQYF
CDR3nt: TGTGCCAGCAGCCCCGGGACAATCGAGACCCAGTACTTC

v_gene: TRBV29-1
j_gene: TRBJ2-1
d_gene: .
abundance: .
CDR3aa: CSVREAWEQFF
CDR3nt: TGCAGCGTGAGGGAGGCTTGGGAGCAGTTCTTC

v_gene: TRBV13
j_gene: TRBJ2-2
d_gene: TRBD1
abundance: .
CDR3aa: CASSGTGGFTGELFF
CDR3nt: TGTGCCAGCAGCGGGACAGGGGGTTTTACCGGGGAGCTGTTTTTT

v_gene: TRBV9
j_gene: TRBJ2-3
d_gene: TRBD1
abundance: once
CDR3aa: CASSAIPGGGGTDTQYF
CDR3nt: TGTGCCAGCAGCGCCATTCCAGGGGGTGGGGGCACAGATACGCAGTATTTT

v_gene: TRBV3-1/TRBV3-2
j_gene: TRBJ1-2
d_gene: .
abundance: few
CDR3aa: CASSQDGGTVYGYTF
CDR3nt: TGTGCCAGCAGCCAAGATGGGGGGACCGTCTATGGCTACACCTTC

v_gene: TRBV2
j_gene: TRBJ1-1
d_gene: TRBD1
abundance: .
CDR3aa: CASSAGGGMNTEAFF
CDR3nt: TGTGCCAGCAGTGCCGGAGGGGGCATGAACACTGAAGCTTTCTTT

v_gene: TRBV29-1
j_gene: TRBJ2-2
d_gene: TRBD2
abundance: .
CDR3aa: CSVRTSGGWSNTGELFF
CDR3nt: TGCAGCGTGAGGACTAGCGGGGGGTGGTCGAACACCGGGGAGCTGTTTTTT

v_gene: TRBV29-1
j_gene: TRBJ1-1
d_gene: .
abundance: .
CDR3aa: CSVDRNTEAFF
CDR3nt: TGCAGCGTTGACAGGAACACTGAAGCTTTCTTT

v_gene: TRBV7-6
j_gene: TRBJ2-1
d_gene: TRBD1
abundance: .
CDR3aa: CASSLLGRQGAYNEQFF
CDR3nt: TGTGCCAGCAGCTTACTTGGTCGTCAGGGGGCCTACAATGAGCAGTTCTTC

v_gene: TRBV15
j_gene: TRBJ1-2
d_gene: TRBD1
abundance: .
CDR3aa: CATSRGRATGVGYGYTF
CDR3nt: TGTGCCACCAGCAGAGGGAGAGCGACAGGGGTGGGCTATGGCTACACCTTC

v_gene: TRBV9
j_gene: TRBJ1-6
d_gene: TRBD1
abundance: few
CDR3aa: CASSSNPGTENSPLHF
CDR3nt: TGTGCCAGCAGCTCGAACCCCGGGACAGAGAATTCACCCCTCCACTTT

v_gene: TRBV5-4
j_gene: TRBJ2-5
d_gene: .
abundance: .
CDR3aa: CASSFNSGEETQYF
CDR3nt: TGTGCCAGCAGCTTTAATTCGGGAGAAGAGACCCAGTACTTC

v_gene: TRBV5-1
j_gene: TRBJ1-4
d_gene: TRBD1
abundance: .
CDR3aa: CASRPGQADEKLFF
CDR3nt: TGCGCCAGCAGACCTGGACAGGCAGATGAAAAACTGTTTTTT

v_gene: TRBV19
j_gene: TRBJ2-3
d_gene: .
abundance: .
CDR3aa: CASSIDRTATSTDTQYF
CDR3nt: TGTGCCAGTAGTATAGATCGGACAGCGACTAGCACAGATACGCAGTATTTT

v_gene: TRBV4-1
j_gene: TRBJ2-2
d_gene: .
abundance: .
CDR3aa: CASSHVNTGELFF
CDR3nt: TGCGCCAGCAGCCACGTTAACACCGGGGAGCTGTTTTTT

v_gene: TRBV20-1
j_gene: TRBJ1-2
d_gene: TRBD1
abundance: .
CDR3aa: CSARPGGGYTF
CDR3nt: TGCAGTGCTAGACCAGGGGGCGGCTACACCTTC

v_gene: TRBV6-5
j_gene: TRBJ2-3
d_gene: .
abundance: once
CDR3aa: CAASQSTDTQYF
CDR3nt: TGTGCCGCCTCCCAGAGCACAGATACGCAGTATTTT

v_gene: TRBV5-1
j_gene: TRBJ1-1
d_gene: TRBD1
abundance: .
CDR3aa: CASSFFGTVNTEAFF
CDR3nt: TGTGCCAGCAGCTTCTTTGGGACAGTGAACACTGAAGCTTTCTTT

v_gene: TRBV6-5
j_gene: TRBJ1-2
d_gene: .
abundance: .
CDR3aa: CASSQDPYGGYTF
CDR3nt: TGTGCCAGCAGCCAAGACCCCTACGGGGGCTACACCTTC

v_gene: TRBV4-3
j_gene: TRBJ2-3
d_gene: .
abundance: .
CDR3aa: CASSQAVGEGDTQYF
CDR3nt: TGCGCCAGCAGCCAAGCGGTGGGAGAAGGAGATACGCAGTATTTT

v_gene: TRBV5-1
j_gene: TRBJ1-3
d_gene: .
abundance: .
CDR3aa: CASNRVPGNTIYF
CDR3nt: TGCGCCAGCAACAGGGTGCCGGGAAACACCATATATTTT

v_gene: TRBV4-3
j_gene: TRBJ1-6
d_gene: .
abundance: .
CDR3aa: CASSQDPQGSYNSPLHF
CDR3nt: TGCGCCAGCAGCCAAGATCCCCAGGGCTCCTATAATTCACCCCTCCACTTT

v_gene: TRBV14
j_gene: TRBJ1-3
d_gene: .
abundance: few
CDR3aa: CASSQQQLGGNTIYF
CDR3nt: TGTGCCAGCAGCCAACAGCAGCTCGGGGGAAACACCATATATTTT